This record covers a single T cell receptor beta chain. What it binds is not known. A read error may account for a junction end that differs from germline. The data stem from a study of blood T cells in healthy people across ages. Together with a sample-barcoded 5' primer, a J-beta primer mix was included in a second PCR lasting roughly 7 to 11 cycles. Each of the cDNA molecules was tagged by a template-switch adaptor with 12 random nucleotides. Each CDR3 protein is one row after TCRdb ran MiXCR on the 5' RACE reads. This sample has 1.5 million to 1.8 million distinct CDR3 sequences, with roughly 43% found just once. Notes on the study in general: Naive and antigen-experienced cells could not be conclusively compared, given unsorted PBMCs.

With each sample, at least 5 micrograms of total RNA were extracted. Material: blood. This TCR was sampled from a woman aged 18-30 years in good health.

The CDR3 reads CSARDRPGDTQDF. The DNA of the CDR3 is TGCAGTGCTAGAGATCGGCCAGGGGATACGCAGGATTTT. The chain has TRBV20-1 and TRBJ2-3; tentative D call: TRBD1 (6 bases). CDR1 is DFQATT and CDR2 is SNEGSKA in the germline V gene (reference sequence). The CDR3 contains 13 residues.